The clone carrying this T cell receptor beta chain was observed a handful of times. Its specificity is not known. The data are from a study of post-analysis software for immune sequencing data. Whole-study results and caveats: Patients used several TRBV segments, including TRBV5-6, TRBV5-1 and TRBV20-1, more often than controls.

The CDR3 is 19 amino acids. Germline trimming cut 6 bases from V and 2 bases from J; bases unmatched to any gene: 19. Germline assignment: CDR1 ENHRY and CDR2 SYGVKD. Libraries were made from TCR beta cDNA, and they carried unique molecular identifiers. MiXCR, applied by TCRdb to the PCR reads, yields one record per CDR3 protein. Of roughly 580,000 distinct CDR3 sequences detected, about 40% appear once; the ten largest clones hold about 1.5%. What was sequenced was blood. This clonotype originated in a girl aged 10 to 17 with multiple sclerosis. This chain connects TRBV10-3 to TRBJ2-5; TRBD2 matches at 9 bases. The CDR3 nucleotides are TGTGCCATCAGCGAGGGGGATAGCGGGGGAGGACCCAAGCAAGAGACCCAGTACTTC. Amino acid sequence: CAISEGDSGGGPKQETQYF.